This T cell receptor (beta chain) was observed in a study of blood T cell repertoires in COVID-19. The overall study: Samples of COVID-19 (acute and convalescent) were obtained from the United States, Italy and Spain. T cells, B-cell-depleted T cells, or PBMCs supplied cDNA or gDNA.

Authors' processing steps: By means of reference gene primer amplification, nucleated cell counts were estimated. Measured with immunoSEQ multiplex PCR; TCRdb has only the in-frame clones, and not every one. Clone size and the V and J calls come from that table; the DNA yielded D and trimming. The table includes around 94,000 clones, about four fifths detected once. Germline lookup yields CDR1 SNHLY and CDR2 FYNNEI. The CDR3 is 13 amino acids. V shed 10 bases and J 4 bases; nucleotides not matched to a gene: 6. V usage is TRBV2 and J usage is TRBJ1-3, with 8 positions matching TRBD1. This clonotype originated in a human donor in a cohort sampled during active COVID-19. Input material: peripheral blood. In DNA form, the CDR3 reads TGTGCCACCAGGGGGCTAGAAGGAAACACCATATATTTT. Its protein product is CATRGLEGNTIYF.